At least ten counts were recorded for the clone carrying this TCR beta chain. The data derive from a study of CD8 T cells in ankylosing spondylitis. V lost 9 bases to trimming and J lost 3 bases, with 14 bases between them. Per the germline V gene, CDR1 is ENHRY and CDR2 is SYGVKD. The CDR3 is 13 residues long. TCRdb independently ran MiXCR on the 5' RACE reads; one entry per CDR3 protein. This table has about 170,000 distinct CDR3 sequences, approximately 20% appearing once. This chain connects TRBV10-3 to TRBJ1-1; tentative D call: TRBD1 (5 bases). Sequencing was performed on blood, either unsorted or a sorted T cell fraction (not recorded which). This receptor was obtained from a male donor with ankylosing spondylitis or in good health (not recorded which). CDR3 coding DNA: TGTGCCATGGGACGAAGTTTCGACACTGAAGCTTTCTTT. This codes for CAMGRSFDTEAFF.